The sequence of this T cell receptor beta chain was determined in a study of cytomegalovirus exposure and HLA in healthy donors. For this clone: Its antigen is undetermined.

The PCR made use of 60 Vbeta and 13 Jbeta primers. Only in-frame clones appear in the TCRdb table, and some are missing; sequencing was by immunoSEQ multiplex PCR. The sample shows about 140,000 clones, about 80% of them seen only once. Study-wide results and caveats: Testing in vitro showed a few CMV-associated chains specific for CMV antigens. Later on, analysis showed that most CMV-associated TCR beta chains appeared to be HLA-restricted. Earlier results showed most TCR beta V segments being productive about 87% or about 30% of the time. According to the study, about 180 TCR beta chains were cytomegalovirus-associated.

CDR1 and CDR2 (germline): MDHEN, SYDVKM. The CDR3 consists of 13 residues. Germline trimming cut 6 bases from V and 7 bases from J; bases unmatched to any gene: 4. This receptor was identified in a woman under 30 in good health and CMV-seropositive. The gene calls are TRBV28 and TRBJ2-1; 9 bases are a match to TRBD1. Sequencing was carried out using PBMCs. This chain's CDR3 is CASRPGTGNEQFF. In DNA, the CDR3 is TGTGCCAGCAGACCCGGGACAGGGAATGAGCAGTTCTTC.